The 12 T cell receptor beta chains below were found in one sample sequenced in a study of cytomegalovirus exposure and HLA in healthy donors (dated by TCRdb to the late 2010s). Library construction relied on the immunoSEQ multiplex PCR assay. For the multiplex PCR, a mixture combining 60 forward primers for TCR Vbeta segments and 13 reverse primers for TCR Jbeta segments was used. The immuneACCESS repertoire file appears here via TCRdb, limited to in-frame rearrangements. These files lack a portion of the clones; in checked studies, under half of the deficit traces to unresolved V genes, and the cause of the others is not known. Recorded for this sample are under 200,000 clones; roughly 80% of them occurred a single time. In total, the top ten clones hold 1.5% to 2% of the sample. The sample comprised PBMCs. Every receptor here comes from a human donor in good health.

In its sample, this clone was seen once. CDR3 bases: TGCGCCAGCAGCCAAAAGGACAGGGATAAAACCGGGGAGCTGTTTTTT. Translation gives CASSQKDRDKTGELFF. The rearrangement links TRBV4-1 to TRBJ2-2; TRBD1 aligns across 8 bases. Germline-derived CDR1 and CDR2 are MGHRA and YSYEKL. The CDR3 spans 16 residues. The V and J ends lost 2 bases and 5 bases, in that order; junction bases with no gene match: 7.

The chain carries TRBV4-2 and TRBJ2-1; a weak D match, TRBD2 (5 bases). Looked up from germline, CDR1 is LGHNA and CDR2 is YNFKEQ. Trimming pared 1 base from V and 0 bases from J, leaving 7 bases between. The CDR3 runs to 15 residues. DNA of the CDR3: TGTGCCAGCAGCCAAGCCGGGGACTCCTACAATGAGCAGTTCTTC. Translating gives CASSQAGDSYNEQFF.

The chain couples TRBV6-5 to TRBJ2-1, with TRBD2 matching over 11 bases. Germline CDR1 MNHEY, CDR2 SVGAGI. With V trimmed by 7 bases and J by 5 bases, 7 bases remained unmatched. The CDR3 covers 15 residues. Here the CDR3 DNA reads TGTGCCAGCACCCCTAGCGGGGGGTACAACAATGAGCAGTTCTTC. Translating it yields CASTPSGGYNNEQFF.

V and J are TRBV19 and TRBJ2-7, with 8 bases matching TRBD1. Germline assignment: CDR1 LNHDA and CDR2 SQIVND (reference sequence). Trimming at V came to 5 bases and at J to 5 bases, leaving 11 bases not matched to a gene. The CDR3 consists of 15 residues. DNA of the CDR3: TGTGCCAGTAGTTCCCCAGGCAGGGGGCTAAACGAGCAGTACTTC. Its protein is CASSSPGRGLNEQYF.

The V and J genes are TRBV6-5 and TRBJ1-1; D unclear. Germline loops: CDR1 MNHEY, CDR2 SVGAGI. V was pared by 6 bases and J by 1 base, with 3 bases between. The CDR3 consists of 11 residues. In DNA, the CDR3 is TGTGCCAGCAGAGCGAACACTGAAGCTTTCTTT. This codes for CASRANTEAFF.

The rearrangement uses TRBV5-5 and TRBJ1-2; TRBD1 might be the D (5 bases). This CDR3 has 15 residues. Trimming pared 0 bases from V and 4 bases from J, leaving 13 bases between. Looked up from germline, CDR1 is SGHKS and CDR2 is YYEKEE (reference sequence). The CDR3 sequence is CASSLEDTTIYGYTF. The CDR3 DNA sequence: TGTGCCAGCAGCTTGGAGGACACGACGATCTATGGCTACACCTTC.

The chain links TRBV9 to TRBJ2-3; 12 positions agree with TRBD2. CDR1 is SGDLS and CDR2 is YYNGEE in the germline V gene. V shed 0 bases and J 3 bases; nucleotides not matched to a gene: 8. The CDR3 has 18 amino acids. The CDR3 reads CASSVAWASGGATDTQYF. For the CDR3, the DNA is TGTGCCAGCAGCGTAGCTTGGGCTAGCGGGGGGGCAACAGATACGCAGTATTTT.

In the case of this clone: Compared with germline, one end of the junction differs, possibly owing to a read error. CDR3 sequence reads: CSSSSVTDTQYF. CDR3 nucleotides: TGTTCCAGCAGCTCTGTCACAGATACGCAGTATTTT. The rearrangement joins TRBV7-9 to TRBJ2-3; D unresolved. The CDR3 loop spans 12 amino acids. Germline V gene data show CDR1 as SEHNR and CDR2 as FQNEAQ (reference sequence).

The chain joins TRBV6-1 to TRBJ2-1, with 11 bases fitting TRBD2. Germline loops: CDR1 MNHNS, CDR2 SASEGT. The CDR3 length is 16 residues. Germline trimming cut 4 bases from V and 9 bases from J; bases unmatched to any gene: 11. CDR3 coding DNA: TGTGCCAGCAGTGTACTAGCGGGGGCCCGCCTGGGTGAGCAGTTCTTC. It specifies CASSVLAGARLGEQFF.

The chain recombines TRBV5-1 with TRBJ2-2, with 9 bases lining up with TRBD2. The trim removed 4 bases at V and 5 bases at J, leaving 9 bases unmatched. CDR1 is SGHRS and CDR2 is YFSETQ in the germline V gene. CDR3 length: 16 amino acids. CDR3: CASSAIAGVMTGELFF. DNA of the CDR3: TGCGCCAGCAGCGCTATAGCGGGGGTAATGACCGGGGAGCTGTTTTTT.

V usage is TRBV27 and J usage is TRBJ1-1; TRBD1 might be the D (6 bases). V lost 4 bases, J lost 3 bases, and 9 bases lay in between. The V gene's germline CDR1 is MNHEY and CDR2 SMNVEV (reference sequence). This CDR3 region has 13 residues. This chain's CDR3 is CASSYREDTEAFF. The CDR3 nucleotides read TGTGCCAGCAGTTACAGGGAAGACACTGAAGCTTTCTTT.

The chain combines TRBV10-3 with TRBJ1-1; weak D call: TRBD1 (6 bases). The CDR3 sequence is 11 residues long. Germline CDR1 is ENHRY and CDR2 is SYGVKD. V lost 5 bases and J lost 11, with 12 bases in between. This chain's CDR3 is CAISSRGDAFF. The CDR3 DNA is TGTGCCATCAGTTCCAGGGGAGATGCTTTCTTT.